These T cell receptor beta chains were read from a single sample in a study of graft-versus-host responses after intestinal transplantation. The table came from immunoSEQ multiplex PCR; TCRdb's copy has only in-frame clones and leaves some out. The sample has around 30,000 clones, approximately 82% seen once; the top ten hold more than 0.95%. The sample was PBMCs, taken roughly 29 days after intestinal transplant. The receptors shown here come from a human patient who received an intestinal transplant, so some T cells may come from the graft donor. Each CDR3 is given with its conserved first and last residue. A D gene is named only where the DNA matches it firmly. Size values are once, few and many counts, or a class for expanded clones, and some rows have none.

NA,TRBD1,TRBJ1-5,TRBV19,TGTGCCAGTAGTAGCCCGGACAGGAACAATCAGCCCCAGCATTTT,CASSSPDRNNQPQHF
NA,NA,TRBJ2-3,TRBV21-1,TGTGCCAGCCTACCTGGGACAGGGGGGATTTCGGGAGATACGCAGTATTTT,CASLPGTGGISGDTQYF
NA,TRBD1,TRBJ2-3,TRBV19,TGTGCCAGTAGTATTAGACGGACAGGGGCAGATACGCAGTATTTT,CASSIRRTGADTQYF
NA,NA,TRBJ1-1,TRBV19,TGTGCCAGTAGTATAGTGGGGGGCACTGAAGCTTTCTTT,CASSIVGGTEAFF
NA,NA,TRBJ1-5,TRBV19,TGTGCCAGTAGGGTGGGTATTAGCAATCAGCCCCAGCATTTT,CASRVGISNQPQHF
NA,TRBD1,TRBJ2-3,TRBV6-4,TGTGCCAGCAGTGACGGGACAGGGGGCGCAGATACGCAGTATTTT,CASSDGTGGADTQYF
few,TRBD2,TRBJ2-5,TRBV7-3,TGTGCCAGCAGCGAGAGCGGGGGGGCCCAGCAAGAGACCCAGTACTTC,CASSESGGAQQETQYF
NA,NA,TRBJ1-3,TRBV19,TGTGCCAGTAGTAACAGGGTGCTGCCTGGAAACACCATATATTTT,CASSNRVLPGNTIYF
NA,NA,TRBJ1-1,TRBV5-6,TGTGCCAGCAGCTTGGCCACAGATTGGAACACTGAAGCTTTCTTT,CASSLATDWNTEAFF
once,NA,TRBJ1-1,TRBV4-1,TGCGCCAGCAGCCAAGAGGGGCCTGAAGCTTTCTTT,CASSQEGPEAFF
NA,NA,TRBJ2-3,TRBV25-1,TGTGCCAGCAGTGAATCCCGCTACACAGATACGCAGTATTTT,CASSESRYTDTQYF
NA,NA,TRBJ2-7,TRBV11-2,TGTGCCTCGGAAAACAGGTTTTCCTACGAGCAGTACTTC,CASENRFSYEQYF
NA,TRBD1,TRBJ2-1,TRBV28,TGTGCCAGCAGTCTTACAGGGGGCGCAAACAATGAGCAGTTCTTC,CASSLTGGANNEQFF
NA,NA,TRBJ2-3,TRBV6-5,TGTGCCAGCAAAGAGGGGCCTCACGCCACAGATACGCAGTATTTT,CASKEGPHATDTQYF
once,NA,TRBJ2-3,TRBV18,TGTGCCAGCTCACCGAGGTTAGCGAGCACAGATACGCAGTATTTT,CASSPRLASTDTQYF
NA,TRBD1,TRBJ1-2,TRBV5-1,TGCGCCAGCAGCTACCGGGACAGGGGCCACACCTTC,CASSYRDRGHTF
NA,NA,TRBJ2-4,TRBV27,TGTGCCAGCAGTTTAGGGGGACTAGCCAAAAACATTCAGTACTTC,CASSLGGLAKNIQYF
once,TRBD2,TRBJ2-3,TRBV7-9,TGTGCCAGCAGCCTTCCTCTAGCGGGGGTCACAGATACGCAGTATTTT,CASSLPLAGVTDTQYF
NA,NA,TRBJ2-4,TRBV27,TGTGCCAGCAGTTTCCACCACCATACGGCCAAAAACATTCAGTACTTC,CASSFHHHTAKNIQYF
NA,NA,TRBJ1-5,TRBV28,TGTGCCAGCAGTTTATGGGGGGAGAGCAATCAGCCCCAGCATTTT,CASSLWGESNQPQHF
NA,NA,TRBJ2-5,TRBV12-5,TGTGCTAGTGGTTTGTCAGGGCTCCAAGAGACCCAGTACTTC,CASGLSGLQETQYF
NA,NA,TRBJ1-1,TRBV6-5,TGTGCCAGCAGTTACAGGGAGGGATCTGAAGCTTTCTTT,CASSYREGSEAFF
few,TRBD1,TRBJ1-1,TRBV9,TGTGCCAGCAGCCCTTCTTTGACAGGGGGGATCACTGAAGCTTTCTTT,CASSPSLTGGITEAFF
NA,NA,TRBJ1-5,TRBV4-1,TGCGCCAGCAGCCAAGAGGCGGGTGCAGTTCGCAATCAGCCCCAGCATTTT,CASSQEAGAVRNQPQHF
NA,NA,TRBJ1-6,TRBV13,TGTGCCAGCAGCCGGTGGGTGAGCTCCTATAATTCACCCCTCCACTTT,CASSRWVSSYNSPLHF
NA,NA,TRBJ2-3,TRBV7-9,TGTGCCAGCAGCCAAGACGCTAGCACAGATACGCAGTATTTT,CASSQDASTDTQYF
NA,NA,TRBJ1-2,TRBV19,TGTGCCAGTAGTACTCCTACAGACAAGGTCTATGGCTACACCTTC,CASSTPTDKVYGYTF
NA,NA,TRBJ1-1,TRBV19,TGTGCCAGTAGTATAGAAGTGGCCAGCCACCCTGAAGCTTTCTTT,CASSIEVASHPEAFF
few,TRBD2,TRBJ2-1,TRBV7-8,TGTGCCAGCAGCTTACCACTAGCGGGAGGCAATGAGCAGTTCTTC,CASSLPLAGGNEQFF